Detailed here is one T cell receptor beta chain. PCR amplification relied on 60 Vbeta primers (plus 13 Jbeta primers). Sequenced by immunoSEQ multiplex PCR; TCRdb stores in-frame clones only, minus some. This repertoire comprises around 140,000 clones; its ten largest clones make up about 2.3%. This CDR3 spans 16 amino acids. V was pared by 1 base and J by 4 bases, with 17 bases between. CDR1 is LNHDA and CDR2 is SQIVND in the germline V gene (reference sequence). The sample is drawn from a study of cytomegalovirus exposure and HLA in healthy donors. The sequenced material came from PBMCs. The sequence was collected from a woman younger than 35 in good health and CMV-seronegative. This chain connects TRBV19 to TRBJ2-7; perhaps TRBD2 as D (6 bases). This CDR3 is CASSIGRRAGYYEQYF. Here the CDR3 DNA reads TGTGCCAGTAGTATAGGGCGTCGAGCGGGTTATTACGAGCAGTACTTC.